Sequencing of this T cell receptor (beta chain) was carried out in a study of long-term antiretroviral therapy in people with HIV. At survey level, the immunoSEQ assay was run in its v3.0 version. Sequencing used immunoSEQ multiplex PCR; TCRdb keeps in-frame clones, though not all of them. The sample gives more than 20,000 clones, around four fifths of which show up once; over 4.5% is in the top ten. Study-level results: Versus controls, repertoires in people with HIV had narrower CDR3 length ranges. Within the repertoire, clones expanded before ART were dominant at all time points.

Trimming cost V 6 bases and J 5 bases; bases outside gene matches: 8. Germline values: CDR1 ENHRY, CDR2 SYGVKD. The CDR3 consists of 14 residues. The table lists this clone with a few counts. Antigen unknown. Source: unsorted PBMCs, taken 3 years after starting antiretroviral therapy. The J gene is TRBJ2-7, the V gene TRBV10-3; 9 bases align to TRBD1. The clonotype was recovered from a man between 18 and 29 years old with HIV. The CDR3 sequence: CAISPGQGVNEQYF. DNA of the CDR3: TGTGCCATCAGCCCGGGACAGGGTGTCAACGAGCAGTACTTC.